This T cell receptor beta chain was captured by sequencing in a study of blood T cell repertoires in COVID-19. The CDR3 spans 12 residues. The V end was cut by 5 bases, the J end by 8 bases, with 10 bases between. Per germline, CDR1 MNHEY and CDR2 SMNVEV (reference sequence). The method was immunoSEQ multiplex PCR; TCRdb's version includes in-frame clones alone and lacks a portion of them. In the table there are tens of thousands of clones, 90% of which are singletons. This receptor was obtained from a human donor in a cohort sampled during active COVID-19. This chain uses TRBV27 with TRBJ2-1; D unresolved. Sequencing was carried out using peripheral blood. CDR3: CASSPKLHEQFF. Here the CDR3 DNA reads TGTGCCAGCAGTCCTAAACTCCATGAGCAGTTCTTC.